The 13 T cell receptor beta chains reported below all come from one sample, sequenced in a study of T cells in Graves' hyperthyroidism and ophthalmopathy. Using RNA transcripts as the source, TCR beta CDR3 regions were amplified. First-round RT-PCR with HTBI primers amplified the TCR CDR3 region. TCRdb re-analysed the multiplex PCR reads in MiXCR, keeping a single row per CDR3 protein. The sample lists fewer than 800,000 distinct CDR3 sequences; around 15% were seen once. Input material: blood. These receptors all come from a man aged 18-30 years with Graves' hyperthyroidism.

This rearrangement joins TRBV20-1 to TRBJ2-2, with 10 nucleotides matching TRBD2. V gave up 0 bases and J gave up 3 bases; unmatched junction bases: 4. CDR1 is DFQATT, CDR2 SNEGSKA, per germline (reference sequence). This CDR3 has 16 residues. The CDR3 loop is CSARDRLAGDTGELFF. The CDR3 coding sequence is TGCAGTGCTAGAGATCGGCTAGCGGGAGACACCGGGGAGCTGTTTTTT.

V and J are TRBV20-1 and TRBJ2-1, with D perhaps matching TRBD2 (7 bases). Trimming shortened V by 3 bases and J by 8 bases, and 14 bases separated the two germline ends. CDR1 and CDR2 from the germline V gene are DFQATT and SNEGSKA (reference sequence). The CDR3 length is 13 residues. CDR3 amino acids: CSAREGGAYEQFF. CDR3 in DNA: TGCAGTGCTAGGGAGGGGGGGGCCTATGAGCAGTTCTTC.

In this sample, this clonotype turned up many times. This chain joins TRBV2 and TRBJ2-1; possibly TRBD1 for D (5 bases). The V end was cut by 7 bases, the J end by 6 bases, with 13 bases between. CDR3 length: 13 residues. Germline CDR1 and CDR2: SNHLY and FYNNEI. The CDR3, as DNA: TGTGCCAGCACCTCTGGCAGGGCCAATGAGCAGTTCTTC. Translating gives CASTSGRANEQFF.

This clonotype was detected ten times or more. In DNA, the CDR3 is TGTGCCAGCAGTAAGCGGGAGGGCCGTCTAGAGCAGTACTTC. It encodes CASSKREGRLEQYF. The V call is TRBV28, the J call TRBJ2-7; 10 bases are shared with TRBD2. CDR3 size: 14 residues. The ends lost 5 bases at V and 7 bases at J; junction bases unmatched: 8. From germline, CDR1 is MDHEN and CDR2 SYDVKM.

In its sample, this clonotype was seen many times. The CDR3 region is CASRPGQGSEAFF. In DNA form, the CDR3 reads TGTGCCAGCCGACCCGGACAGGGTTCTGAAGCTTTCTTT. This rearrangement joins TRBV28 to TRBJ1-1; the match to TRBD1 covers 8 bases. With V trimmed by 8 bases and J by 6 bases, 8 bases remained unmatched. The germline V gene encodes CDR1 MDHEN and CDR2 SYDVKM. The length of the CDR3 is 13 residues.

This clonotype appeared many times. J is TRBJ2-5 and V is TRBV10-2; D might be TRBD1 (5 bases). CDR1 is WSHSY and CDR2 is SAAADI in the germline V gene. The CDR3 length is 15 residues. Trimming took off 6 bases at V and 2 bases at J, with 16 bases between the two ends. The CDR3 loop reads CASRELGAAQETQYF. The CDR3, as DNA: TGCGCCAGCAGGGAACTTGGGGCAGCACAAGAGACCCAGTACTTC.

This clonotype was counted only a few times. A junction boundary mismatches the germline segment, possibly from a read error. The rearrangement uses TRBV28 and TRBJ2-1; D is unclear. The germline gives CDR1 MDHEN, CDR2 SYDVKM. The CDR3 spans 15 residues. For the CDR3, the DNA is TGTGTCAGCAGTCTCTTGTTGGAGCGACTTAATGAGCAGTTCTTC. Its protein product is CVSSLLLERLNEQFF. Based on the CDR3 plus reference TRBV28 and TRBJ2-1, the full variable domain is DVKVTQSSRYLVKRTGEKVFLECVQDMDHENMFWYRQDPGLGLRLIYFSYDVKMKEKGDIPEGYSVSREKKERFSLILESASTNQTSMYLCVSSLLLERLNEQFFGPGTRLTVL.

In its sample, this clonotype was seen many times. The gene calls are TRBV28 and TRBJ2-6, with D possibly being TRBD1 (6 bases). The germline V gene has CDR1 MDHEN and CDR2 SYDVKM. CDR3 length: 15 amino acids. The V gene lost 8 bases and the J gene lost 1 base, with 12 bases spanning the gap. The CDR3 here is CASSFDRSGANVLTF. In nucleotides, the CDR3 is TGTGCCAGCTCCTTTGACAGGTCTGGGGCCAACGTCCTGACTTTC.

The sample holds many counts of this clonotype. The V and J genes are TRBV7-2 and TRBJ2-2; 8 bases match TRBD1. This CDR3 has 20 amino acids. Germline assignment: CDR1 SGHTA and CDR2 FQGNSA. Unmatched junction bases numbered 19, after V lost 4 bases and J lost 3 bases. CDR3 protein: CASSSSLGQAYLSDTGELFF. The CDR3 DNA sequence: TGTGCCAGCAGCTCGTCCTTGGGACAGGCGTATTTGTCGGACACCGGGGAGCTGTTTTTT.

The rearrangement joins TRBV7-9 to TRBJ2-1; 7 nucleotides align to TRBD2. The CDR3 spans 16 residues. Germline lookup yields CDR1 SEHNR and CDR2 FQNEAQ (reference sequence). V trimming: 1 base; J trimming: 5 bases; junction bases outside the gene matches: 8. The CDR3 loop is CASSLGIGRTHNEQFF. The CDR3 coding sequence is TGTGCCAGCAGCTTAGGTATCGGGAGGACCCACAATGAGCAGTTCTTC. The entire variable domain, with the rest obtained from reference TRBV7-9 and TRBJ2-1, is as follows: DTGVSQNPRHKITKRGQNVTFRCDPISEHNRLYWYRQTLGQGPEFLTYFQNEAQLEKSRLLSDRFSAERPKGSFSTLEIQRTEQGDSAMYLCASSLGIGRTHNEQFFGPGTRLTVL.

Many counts were recorded for this clonotype. V is TRBV20-1 and J is TRBJ2-3; 10 nucleotides match TRBD2. Germline V gives CDR1 DFQATT, CDR2 SNEGSKA (reference sequence). V shed 5 bases and J 4 bases; nucleotides not matched to a gene: 12. CDR3 size: 16 residues. For the CDR3, the DNA is TGCAGTGCTTCTTCCTCTACTAGCGGGAATGCAGATACGCAGTATTTT. Translated, it gives CSASSSTSGNADTQYF.

As DNA, the CDR3 is TGCGCCAGCAGCTTGGTCGGGCACCGGTGGGGGCGCAACTACGAGCAGTACTTC. Its translation is CASSLVGHRWGRNYEQYF. This sequence joins TRBV5-1 and TRBJ2-7; D is possibly TRBD1 (6 bases). The length of the CDR3 is 18 residues. Germline-derived CDR1 and CDR2 are SGHRS and YFSETQ. The V and J ends lost 0 bases and 3 bases respectively, with 22 bases between them.

This clonotype was seen many times. This rearrangement joins TRBV5-1 to TRBJ2-7, with 8 bases that match TRBD2. Per germline, CDR1 SGHRS and CDR2 YFSETQ. This CDR3 spans 15 amino acids. The V segment lost 4 bases and the J segment 3 bases; nucleotides outside the gene matches: 9. This chain's CDR3 is CASSLVPGLDYEQYF. The CDR3 bases are TGCGCCAGCAGCCTGGTACCGGGACTAGACTACGAGCAGTACTTC.